The T cell receptor (beta chain) under discussion was sequenced for a study of beta chain features in type 1 diabetes. There are 15 residues in the CDR3. CDR1 is MNHNS, CDR2 SASEGT, per germline. V lost 1 base and J 2 bases, leaving 9 bases between the germline ends. Study-wide results and limits: TCRB CDR3s from Type 1 diabetes patients were moderately but significantly shorter in all four CD4+ subsets.

cDNA synthesis used the whole RNA isolate, giving expressed TCRB sequences. Method: immunoSEQ multiplex PCR; TCRdb's copy keeps in-frame clones and lacks some. The table includes about 650,000 clones, around 12% detected once. In the case of this clone: The antigen remains undetermined.

The sample taken for sequencing was naive CD4+ T cells from blood. This receptor was obtained from a man aged 30-40 years with type 1 diabetes. V and J are TRBV6-1 and TRBJ2-4, with D hard to call. The CDR3 coding sequence is TGTGCCAGCAGTGAAGGACGTCAGCCCAAAAACATTCAGTACTTC. Amino acids: CASSEGRQPKNIQYF.